The source of this TCR beta chain is a study of blood T cell repertoires in COVID-19. A few counts support this clone. Sequencing used immunoSEQ multiplex PCR; TCRdb keeps in-frame clones, though not all of them. The sample lists some 400,000 clones; approximately 77% were seen once. The CDR3 is made up of 15 amino acids. Germline V gene lookup returns CDR1 ENHRY and CDR2 SYGVKD. With 5 bases clipped from V and 6 bases from J, the junction kept 6 bases outside the gene matches. The sequencing input was peripheral blood. J is TRBJ1-6 and V is TRBV10-3; 8 nucleotides align to TRBD1. This sequence was found in a human donor with acute or convalescent COVID-19. The donor label of this sample is uncertain. The DNA for the CDR3 is TGTGCCATCAGTTTGACAGGGGACGGTAATTCACCCCTCCACTTT. The encoded protein is CAISLTGDGNSPLHF.